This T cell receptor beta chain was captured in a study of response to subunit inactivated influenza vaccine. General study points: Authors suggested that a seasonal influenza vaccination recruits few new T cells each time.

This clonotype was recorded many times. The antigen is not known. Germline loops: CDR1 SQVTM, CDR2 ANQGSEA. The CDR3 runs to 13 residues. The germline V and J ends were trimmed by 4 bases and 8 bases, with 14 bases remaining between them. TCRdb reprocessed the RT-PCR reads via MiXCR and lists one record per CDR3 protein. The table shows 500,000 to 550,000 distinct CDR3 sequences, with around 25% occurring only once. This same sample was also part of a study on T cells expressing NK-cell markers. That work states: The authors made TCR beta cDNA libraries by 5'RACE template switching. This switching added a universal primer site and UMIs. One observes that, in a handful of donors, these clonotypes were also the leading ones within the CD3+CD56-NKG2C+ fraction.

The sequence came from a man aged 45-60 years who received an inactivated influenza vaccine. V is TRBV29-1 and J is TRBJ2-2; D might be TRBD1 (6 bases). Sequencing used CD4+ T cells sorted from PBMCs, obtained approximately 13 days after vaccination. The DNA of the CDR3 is TGCAGCGTTGTACAGGGTTCGCGGGGGGAGCTGTTTTTT. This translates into CSVVQGSRGELFF.